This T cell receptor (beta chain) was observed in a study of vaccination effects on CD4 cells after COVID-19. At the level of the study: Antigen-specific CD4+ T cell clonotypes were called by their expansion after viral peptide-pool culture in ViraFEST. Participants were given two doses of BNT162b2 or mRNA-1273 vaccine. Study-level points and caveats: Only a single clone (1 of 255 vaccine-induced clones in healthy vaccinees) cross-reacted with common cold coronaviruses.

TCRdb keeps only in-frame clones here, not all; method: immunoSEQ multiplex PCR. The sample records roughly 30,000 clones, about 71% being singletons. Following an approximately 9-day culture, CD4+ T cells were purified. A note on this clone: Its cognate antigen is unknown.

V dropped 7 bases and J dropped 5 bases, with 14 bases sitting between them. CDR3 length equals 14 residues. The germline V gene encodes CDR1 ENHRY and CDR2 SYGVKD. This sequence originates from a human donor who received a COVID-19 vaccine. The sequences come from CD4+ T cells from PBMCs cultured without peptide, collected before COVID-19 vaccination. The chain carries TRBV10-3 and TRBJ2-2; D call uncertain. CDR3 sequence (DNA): TGTGCCATCACCCCAAGACCGGAGACCGGGGAGCTGTTTTTT. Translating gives CAITPRPETGELFF.